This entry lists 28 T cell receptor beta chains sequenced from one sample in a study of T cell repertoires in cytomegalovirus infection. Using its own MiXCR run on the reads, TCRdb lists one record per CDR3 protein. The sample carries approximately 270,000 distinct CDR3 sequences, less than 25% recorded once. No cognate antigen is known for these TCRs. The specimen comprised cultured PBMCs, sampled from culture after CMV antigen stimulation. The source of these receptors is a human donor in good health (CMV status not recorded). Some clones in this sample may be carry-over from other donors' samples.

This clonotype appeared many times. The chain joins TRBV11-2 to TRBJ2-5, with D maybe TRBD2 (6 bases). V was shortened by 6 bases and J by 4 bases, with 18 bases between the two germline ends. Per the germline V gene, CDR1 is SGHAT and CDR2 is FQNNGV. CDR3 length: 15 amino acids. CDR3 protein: CASSSPGEQGETQYF. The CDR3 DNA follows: TGTGCCAGCAGTTCCCCGGGGGAGCAGGGAGAGACCCAGTACTTC.

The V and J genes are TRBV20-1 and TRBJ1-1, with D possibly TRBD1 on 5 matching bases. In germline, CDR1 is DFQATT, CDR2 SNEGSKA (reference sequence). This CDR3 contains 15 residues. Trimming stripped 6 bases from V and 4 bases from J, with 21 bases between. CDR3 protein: CSAPNIEGDGTEAFF. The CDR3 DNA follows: TGCAGTGCCCCAAATATCGAAGGGGACGGCACTGAAGCTTTCTTT.

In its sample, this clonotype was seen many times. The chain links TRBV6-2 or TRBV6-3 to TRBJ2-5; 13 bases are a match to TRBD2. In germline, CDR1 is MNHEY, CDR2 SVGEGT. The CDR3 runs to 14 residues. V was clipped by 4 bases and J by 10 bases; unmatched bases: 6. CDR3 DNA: TGTGCCAGCAGTTCCGGACTAGCGGGAGTAGACCAGTACTTC. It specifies CASSSGLAGVDQYF.

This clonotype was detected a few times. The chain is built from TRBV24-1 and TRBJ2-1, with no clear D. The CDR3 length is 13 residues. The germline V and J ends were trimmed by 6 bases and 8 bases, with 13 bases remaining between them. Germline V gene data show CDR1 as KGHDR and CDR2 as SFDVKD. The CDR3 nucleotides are TGTGCCACCAGTCGGCAGGATCGCCATGAGCAGTTCTTC. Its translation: CATSRQDRHEQFF.

Written as DNA, the CDR3 is TGCGCCAGCAGCTTGGCTGGGGTGGCGCATCGGAGCACAGATACGCAGTATTTT. The encoded protein is CASSLAGVAHRSTDTQYF. V is TRBV5-1 and J is TRBJ2-3, with D unclear. Germline CDR1 is SGHRS and CDR2 is YFSETQ. The V end lost 0 bases, the J end lost 0 bases, and 17 bases lay between the germline ends. CDR3 length: 18 residues. The full variable domain, in which reference TRBV5-1 and TRBJ2-3 provide the parts outside the CDR3, is KAGVTQTPRYLIKTRGQQVTLSCSPISGHRSVSWYQQTPGQGLQFLFEYFSETQRNKGNFPGRFSGRQFSNSRSEMNVSTLELGDSALYLCASSLAGVAHRSTDTQYFGPGTRLTVL.

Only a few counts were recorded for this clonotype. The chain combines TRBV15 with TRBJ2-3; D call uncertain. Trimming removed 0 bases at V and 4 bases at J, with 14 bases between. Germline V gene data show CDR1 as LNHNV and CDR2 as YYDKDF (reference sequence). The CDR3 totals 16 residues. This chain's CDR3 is CATSRDLPVSPDTQYF. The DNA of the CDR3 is TGTGCCACCAGCAGAGATTTGCCAGTCTCCCCAGATACGCAGTATTTT.

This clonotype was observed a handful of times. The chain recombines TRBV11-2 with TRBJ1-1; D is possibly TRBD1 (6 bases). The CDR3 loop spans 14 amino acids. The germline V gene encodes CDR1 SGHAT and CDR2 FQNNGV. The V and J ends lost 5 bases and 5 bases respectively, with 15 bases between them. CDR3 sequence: CASSRGGRGTEAFF. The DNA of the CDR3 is TGTGCCAGCAGCCGAGGGGGGAGAGGAACTGAAGCTTTCTTT. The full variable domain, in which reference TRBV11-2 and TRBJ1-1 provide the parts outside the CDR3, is EAGVAQSPRYKIIEKRQSVAFWCNPISGHATLYWYQQILGQGPKLLIQFQNNGVVDDSQLPKDRFSAERLKGVDSTLKIQPAKLEDSAVYLCASSRGGRGTEAFFGQGTRLTVV.

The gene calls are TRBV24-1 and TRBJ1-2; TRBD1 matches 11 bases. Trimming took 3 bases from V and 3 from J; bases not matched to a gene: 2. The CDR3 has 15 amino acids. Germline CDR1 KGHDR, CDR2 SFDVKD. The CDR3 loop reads CATSDGDRGDYGYTF. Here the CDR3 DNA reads TGTGCCACCAGTGATGGGGACAGGGGGGACTATGGCTACACCTTC.

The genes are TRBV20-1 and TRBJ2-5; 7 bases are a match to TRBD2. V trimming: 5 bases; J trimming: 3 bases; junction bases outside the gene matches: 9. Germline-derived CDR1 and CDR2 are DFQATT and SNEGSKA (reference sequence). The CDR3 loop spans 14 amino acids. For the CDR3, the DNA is TGCAGTGCTCCCCCTTTTCTAGCGGAAGAGACCCAGTACTTC. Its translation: CSAPPFLAEETQYF.

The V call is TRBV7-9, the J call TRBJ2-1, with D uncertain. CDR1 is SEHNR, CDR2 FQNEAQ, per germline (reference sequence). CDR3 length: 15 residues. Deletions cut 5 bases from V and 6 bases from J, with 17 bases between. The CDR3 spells CASSPTRATSNEQFF. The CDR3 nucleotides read TGTGCCAGCAGCCCCACCCGGGCCACAAGCAATGAGCAGTTCTTC.

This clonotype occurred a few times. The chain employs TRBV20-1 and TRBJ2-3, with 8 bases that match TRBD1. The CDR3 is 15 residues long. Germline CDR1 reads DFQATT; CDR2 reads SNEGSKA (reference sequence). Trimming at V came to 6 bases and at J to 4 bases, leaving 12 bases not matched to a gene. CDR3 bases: TGCAGTGCCCAGGGGGCGGGATCGATCCCAGATACGCAGTATTTT. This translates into CSAQGAGSIPDTQYF.

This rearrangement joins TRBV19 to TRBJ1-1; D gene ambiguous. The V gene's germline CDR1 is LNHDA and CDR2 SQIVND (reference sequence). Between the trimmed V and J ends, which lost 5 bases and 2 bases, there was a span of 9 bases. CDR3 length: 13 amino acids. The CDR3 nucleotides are TGTGCCAGTAGTGGCAGAGGAAACACTGAAGCTTTCTTT. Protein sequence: CASSGRGNTEAFF.

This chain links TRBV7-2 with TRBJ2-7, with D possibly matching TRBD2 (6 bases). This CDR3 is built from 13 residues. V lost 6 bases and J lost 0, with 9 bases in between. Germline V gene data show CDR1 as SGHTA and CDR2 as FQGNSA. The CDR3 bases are TGTGCCAGCAGACGGAGGGTCTCCTACGAGCAGTACTTC. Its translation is CASRRRVSYEQYF.

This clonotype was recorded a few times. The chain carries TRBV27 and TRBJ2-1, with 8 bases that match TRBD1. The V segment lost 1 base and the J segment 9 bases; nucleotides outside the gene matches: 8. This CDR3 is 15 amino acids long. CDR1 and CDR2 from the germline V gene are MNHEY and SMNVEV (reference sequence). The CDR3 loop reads CASSLFGRGQSEQFF. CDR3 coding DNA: TGTGCCAGCAGTTTATTTGGCAGGGGGCAGAGTGAGCAGTTCTTC.

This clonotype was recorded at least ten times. CDR3 in amino acids: CASSRPGGAEQFF. CDR3 in DNA: TGTGCCAGCAGTCGCCCAGGGGGAGCTGAGCAGTTCTTC. This rearrangement joins TRBV7-2 to TRBJ2-1; 7 bases align to TRBD1. The CDR3 spans 13 residues. Germline V gene sequence: CDR1 SGHTA, CDR2 FQGNSA. V shed 6 bases, J shed 9 bases, and the junction held 8 bases outside the gene matches.

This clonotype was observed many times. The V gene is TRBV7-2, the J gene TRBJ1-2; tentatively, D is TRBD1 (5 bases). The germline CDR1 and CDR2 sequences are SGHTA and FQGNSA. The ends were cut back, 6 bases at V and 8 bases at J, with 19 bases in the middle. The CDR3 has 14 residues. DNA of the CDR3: TGTGCCAGCAGGCCTAGGGGAGTACCGGCCGGCTACACCTTC. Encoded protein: CASRPRGVPAGYTF.

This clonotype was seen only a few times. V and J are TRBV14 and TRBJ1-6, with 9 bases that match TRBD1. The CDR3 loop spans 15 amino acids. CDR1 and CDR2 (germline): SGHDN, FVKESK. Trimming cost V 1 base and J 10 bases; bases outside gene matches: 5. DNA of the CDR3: TGTGCCAGCAGCCAAGGACAGGGGGAGAGATCACCCCTCCACTTT. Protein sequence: CASSQGQGERSPLHF.

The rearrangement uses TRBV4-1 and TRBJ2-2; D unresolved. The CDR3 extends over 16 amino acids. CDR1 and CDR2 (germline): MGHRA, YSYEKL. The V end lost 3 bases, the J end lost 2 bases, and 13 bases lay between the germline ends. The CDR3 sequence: CASSHLTIQNTGELFF. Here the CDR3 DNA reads TGCGCCAGCAGCCATTTAACAATACAAAACACCGGGGAGCTGTTTTTT.

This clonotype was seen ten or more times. DNA for the CDR3: TGTGCCAGCAGCTTGGGTAGGGGGATACCTAATGAAAAACTGTTTTTT. Its translation is CASSLGRGIPNEKLFF. The rearrangement uses TRBV7-9 and TRBJ1-4, with TRBD1 as a possible D gene (6 bases). With 3 bases removed from V and 3 bases from J, the gap between germline ends came to 14 bases. Looked up from germline, CDR1 is SEHNR and CDR2 is FQNEAQ (reference sequence). This CDR3 is built from 16 residues.

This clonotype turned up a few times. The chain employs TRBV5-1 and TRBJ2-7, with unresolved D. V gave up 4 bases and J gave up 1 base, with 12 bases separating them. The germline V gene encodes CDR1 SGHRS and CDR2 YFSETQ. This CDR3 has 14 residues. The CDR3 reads CASSPATFSYEQYF. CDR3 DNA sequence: TGCGCCAGCAGCCCCGCTACGTTTTCCTACGAGCAGTACTTC.

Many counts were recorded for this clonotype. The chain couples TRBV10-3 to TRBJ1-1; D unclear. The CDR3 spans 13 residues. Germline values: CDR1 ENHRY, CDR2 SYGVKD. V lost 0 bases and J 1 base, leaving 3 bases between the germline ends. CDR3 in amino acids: CAISESTNTEAFF. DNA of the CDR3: TGTGCCATCAGTGAGTCGACGAACACTGAAGCTTTCTTT.

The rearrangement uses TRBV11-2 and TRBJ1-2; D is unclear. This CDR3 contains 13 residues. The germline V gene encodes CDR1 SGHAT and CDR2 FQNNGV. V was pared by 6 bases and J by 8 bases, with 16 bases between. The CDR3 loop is CASRSLSGRGYTF. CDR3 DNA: TGTGCCAGCAGATCGCTGTCCGGGAGGGGCTACACCTTC.

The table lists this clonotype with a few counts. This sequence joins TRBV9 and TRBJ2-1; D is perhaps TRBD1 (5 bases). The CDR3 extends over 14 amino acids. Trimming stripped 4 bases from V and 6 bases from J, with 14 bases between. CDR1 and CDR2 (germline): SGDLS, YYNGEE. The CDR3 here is CASSYGRVGNEQFF. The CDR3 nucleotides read TGTGCCAGCAGCTATGGCAGGGTGGGCAATGAGCAGTTCTTC.

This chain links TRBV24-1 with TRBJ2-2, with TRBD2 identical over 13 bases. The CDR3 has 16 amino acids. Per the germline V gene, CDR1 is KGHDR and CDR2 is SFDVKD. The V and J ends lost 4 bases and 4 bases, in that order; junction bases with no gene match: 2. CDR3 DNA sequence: TGTGCCACCAGTGACCGGACTAGCGGGGGCACCGGGGAGCTGTTTTTT. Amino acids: CATSDRTSGGTGELFF.

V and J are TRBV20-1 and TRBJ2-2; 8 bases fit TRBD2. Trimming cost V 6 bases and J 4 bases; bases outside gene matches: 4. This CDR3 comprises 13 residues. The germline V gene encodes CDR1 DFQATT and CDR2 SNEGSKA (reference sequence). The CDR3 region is CSAAGGGTGELFF. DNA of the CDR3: TGCAGTGCGGCGGGGGGCGGCACCGGGGAGCTGTTTTTT.

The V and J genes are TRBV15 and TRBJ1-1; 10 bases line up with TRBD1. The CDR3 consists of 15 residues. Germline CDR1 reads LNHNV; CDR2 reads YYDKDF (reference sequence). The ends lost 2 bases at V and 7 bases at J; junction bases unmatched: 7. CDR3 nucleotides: TGTGCCACCAGCAGACCCTCCGGGACAGGGGTTGAAGCTTTCTTT. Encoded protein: CATSRPSGTGVEAFF.

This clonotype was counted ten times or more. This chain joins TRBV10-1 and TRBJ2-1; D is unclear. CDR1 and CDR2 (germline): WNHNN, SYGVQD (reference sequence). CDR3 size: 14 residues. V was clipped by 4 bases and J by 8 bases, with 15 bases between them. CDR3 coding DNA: TGCGCCAGCAGTGTGGTAAGAGGTCGCGATGAGCAGTTCTTC. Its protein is CASSVVRGRDEQFF.

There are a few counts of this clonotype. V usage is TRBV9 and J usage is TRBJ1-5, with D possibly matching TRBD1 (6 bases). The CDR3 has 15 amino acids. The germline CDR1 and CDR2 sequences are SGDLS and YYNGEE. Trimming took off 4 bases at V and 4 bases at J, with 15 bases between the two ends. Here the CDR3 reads CASSRDINPNQPQHF. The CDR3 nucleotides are TGTGCCAGCAGCAGGGACATAAATCCAAATCAGCCCCAGCATTTT.